The clone carrying this T cell receptor (beta chain) occurred many times. Its matching antigen is unknown. The sample's time point: newly diagnosed GD, antithyroid drugs for less than 3 months. The TCR library was made from RNA extracted from PBMCs. From an endocrinology department in Xi'an, China, came the patients. The CDR3 has 14 amino acids. After removal of 2 bases from V and 4 bases from J, the junction contained 3 bases not matched to a gene. The germline gives CDR1 SGHRS, CDR2 YFSETQ. This record comes from a study of regulatory T cells in long-lasting Graves disease. Study-level points and caveats: When disease was persistent, TRBV28, TRBJ1-2 and TRBJ2-5 were the favored segments. Persistent patients had more shared public clonotypes (around 2,500) than new patients (roughly 900). TCR diversity in persistent Graves' patients was below that of newly diagnosed ones.

Arm-PCR of CDR3 regions and iRepertoire HTBI primers were used to build TCR beta libraries. In TCRdb, the multiplex PCR reads were re-called with MiXCR into one record per CDR3 protein. Here the sample spans fewer than 650,000 distinct CDR3 sequences, around 15% being singletons. Another study also made use of these data, one on T cells in Graves' hyperthyroidism and ophthalmopathy.

The receptor comes from a young man with Graves disease. This specimen was peripheral blood mononuclear cells (PBMCs), taken at new diagnosis, from a patient treated with antithyroid drugs. The rearrangement joins TRBV5-1 to TRBJ2-5; 9 nucleotides match TRBD1. The CDR3: CASSFRGQGETQYF. The CDR3 nucleotides are TGCGCCAGCAGCTTCCGGGGACAGGGAGAGACCCAGTACTTC. The full variable domain, in which reference TRBV5-1 and TRBJ2-5 provide the parts outside the CDR3, is KAGVTQTPRYLIKTRGQQVTLSCSPISGHRSVSWYQQTPGQGLQFLFEYFSETQRNKGNFPGRFSGRQFSNSRSEMNVSTLELGDSALYLCASSFRGQGETQYFGPGTRLLVL.